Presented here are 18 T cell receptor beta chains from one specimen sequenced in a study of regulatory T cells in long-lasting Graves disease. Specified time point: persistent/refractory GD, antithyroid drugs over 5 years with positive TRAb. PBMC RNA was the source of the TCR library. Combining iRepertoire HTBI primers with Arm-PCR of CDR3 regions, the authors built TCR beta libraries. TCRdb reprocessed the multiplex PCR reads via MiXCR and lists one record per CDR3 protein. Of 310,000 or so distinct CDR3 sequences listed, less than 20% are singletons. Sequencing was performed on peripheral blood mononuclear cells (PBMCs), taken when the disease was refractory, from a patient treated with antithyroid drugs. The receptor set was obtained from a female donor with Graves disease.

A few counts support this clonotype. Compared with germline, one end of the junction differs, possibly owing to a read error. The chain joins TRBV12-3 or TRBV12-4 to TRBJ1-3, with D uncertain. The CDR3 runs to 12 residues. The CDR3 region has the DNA TGTGCCAGCAGCTTAGAAGGAAACACCATATATTTT. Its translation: CASSLEGNTIYF.

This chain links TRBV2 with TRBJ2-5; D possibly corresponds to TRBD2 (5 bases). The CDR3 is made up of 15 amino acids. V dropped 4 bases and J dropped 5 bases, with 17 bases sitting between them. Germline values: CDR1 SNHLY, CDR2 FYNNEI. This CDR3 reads CASSGGVSGWETQYF. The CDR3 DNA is TGTGCCAGCAGTGGGGGTGTGAGCGGCTGGGAGACCCAGTACTTC.

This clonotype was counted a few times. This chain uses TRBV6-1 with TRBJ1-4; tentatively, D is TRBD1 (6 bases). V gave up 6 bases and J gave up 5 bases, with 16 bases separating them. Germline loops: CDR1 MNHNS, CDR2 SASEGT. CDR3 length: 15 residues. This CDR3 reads CASRTREGTNEKLFF. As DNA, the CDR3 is TGTGCCAGCAGAACGAGAGAAGGGACAAATGAAAAACTGTTTTTT.

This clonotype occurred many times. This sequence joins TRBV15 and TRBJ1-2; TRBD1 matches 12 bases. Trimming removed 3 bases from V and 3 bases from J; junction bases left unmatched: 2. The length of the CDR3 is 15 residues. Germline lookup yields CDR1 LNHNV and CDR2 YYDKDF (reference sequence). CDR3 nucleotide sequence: TGTGCCACCAGCAGGGGGACAGGGGGCGACTATGGCTACACCTTC. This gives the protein CATSRGTGGDYGYTF.

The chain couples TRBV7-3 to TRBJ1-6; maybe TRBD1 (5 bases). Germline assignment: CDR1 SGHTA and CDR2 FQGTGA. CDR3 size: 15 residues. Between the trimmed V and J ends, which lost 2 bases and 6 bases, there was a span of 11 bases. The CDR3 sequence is CASSLQSGGNSPLHF. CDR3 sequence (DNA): TGTGCCAGCAGCTTACAGTCGGGGGGTAATTCACCCCTCCACTTT.

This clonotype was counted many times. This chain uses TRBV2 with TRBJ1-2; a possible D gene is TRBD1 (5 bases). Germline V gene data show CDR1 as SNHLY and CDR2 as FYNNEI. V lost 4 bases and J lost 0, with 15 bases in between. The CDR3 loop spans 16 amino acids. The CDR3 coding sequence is TGTGCCAGCAGTGTGAAGGCCGTGACAGCTAACTATGGCTACACCTTC. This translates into CASSVKAVTANYGYTF.

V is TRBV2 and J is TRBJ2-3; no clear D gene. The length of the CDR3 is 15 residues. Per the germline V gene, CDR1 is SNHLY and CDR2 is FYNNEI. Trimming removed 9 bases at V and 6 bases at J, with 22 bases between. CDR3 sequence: CASNPFGLNTDTQYF. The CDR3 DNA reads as TGTGCCAGTAATCCCTTCGGGCTGAACACGGATACGCAGTATTTT.

CDR3 DNA sequence: TGCGCCAGCAGCCAACAAGAGGGGGCAGGCTCCTACGAGCAGTACTTC. Residues: CASSQQEGAGSYEQYF. The chain uses TRBV4-1 and TRBJ2-7; 7 nucleotides line up with TRBD1. This CDR3 has 16 residues. With V trimmed by 2 bases and J by 0 bases, 7 bases remained unmatched. CDR1 MGHRA and CDR2 YSYEKL come from the germline V gene.

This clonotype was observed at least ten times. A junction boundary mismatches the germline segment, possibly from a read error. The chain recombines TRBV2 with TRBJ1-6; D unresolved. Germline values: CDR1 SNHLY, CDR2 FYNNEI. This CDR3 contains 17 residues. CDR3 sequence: CASRSRTEGSYNLPLHF. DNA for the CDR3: TGTGCCAGCCGATCCCGCACGGAGGGCTCCTATAATTTACCCCTCCACTTT.

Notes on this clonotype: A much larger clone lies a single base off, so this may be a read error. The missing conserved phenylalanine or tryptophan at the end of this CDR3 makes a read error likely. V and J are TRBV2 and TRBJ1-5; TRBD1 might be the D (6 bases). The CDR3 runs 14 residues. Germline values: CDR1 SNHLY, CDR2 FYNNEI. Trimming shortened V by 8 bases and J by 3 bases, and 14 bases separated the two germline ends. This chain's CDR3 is CASSWTDYNQPQHS. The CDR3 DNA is TGTGCCAGCTCCTGGACAGATTACAATCAGCCCCAGCATTCT.

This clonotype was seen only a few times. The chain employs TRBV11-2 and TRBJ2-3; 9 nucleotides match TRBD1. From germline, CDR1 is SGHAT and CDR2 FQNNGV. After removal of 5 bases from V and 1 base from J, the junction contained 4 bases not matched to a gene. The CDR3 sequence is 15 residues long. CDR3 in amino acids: CASSPGTGRTDTQYF. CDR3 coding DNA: TGTGCCAGCAGCCCCGGGACAGGGCGCACAGATACGCAGTATTTT.

In DNA, the CDR3 is TGCAGTGCTATCTCTTCCCAGAAACCGGTTGGCGGGAGGGCCCCCTCCTACGAGCAGTACTTC. Protein product: CSAISSQKPVGGRAPSYEQYF. J is TRBJ2-7 and V is TRBV20-1; 9 bases map to TRBD2. The CDR3 extends over 21 amino acids. Trimming removed 4 bases from V and 0 bases from J; junction bases left unmatched: 25. Germline loops: CDR1 DFQATT, CDR2 SNEGSKA (reference sequence).

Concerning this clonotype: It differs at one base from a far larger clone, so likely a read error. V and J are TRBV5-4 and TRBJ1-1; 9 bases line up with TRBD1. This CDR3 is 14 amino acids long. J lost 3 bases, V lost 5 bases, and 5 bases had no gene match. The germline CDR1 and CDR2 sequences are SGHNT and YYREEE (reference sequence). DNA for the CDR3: TGTGCCAGCAGAAGGACAGGGGTGGACACTGAAGCTTTCTTT. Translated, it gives CASRRTGVDTEAFF.

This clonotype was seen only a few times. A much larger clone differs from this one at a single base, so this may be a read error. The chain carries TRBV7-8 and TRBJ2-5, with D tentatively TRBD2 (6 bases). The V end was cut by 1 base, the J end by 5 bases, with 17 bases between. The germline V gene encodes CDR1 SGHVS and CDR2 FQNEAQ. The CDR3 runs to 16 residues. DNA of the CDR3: TGTGCCAGCAGCTTAGTGGAGGGACTCTTGTCGGAGACCCAGTACTTC. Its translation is CASSLVEGLLSETQYF.

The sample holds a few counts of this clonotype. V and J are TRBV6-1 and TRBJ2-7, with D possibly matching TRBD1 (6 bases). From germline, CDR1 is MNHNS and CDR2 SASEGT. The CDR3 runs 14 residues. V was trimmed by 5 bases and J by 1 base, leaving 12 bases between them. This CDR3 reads CASSTDRKSYEQYF. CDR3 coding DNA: TGTGCCAGCAGTACTGACAGGAAATCCTACGAGCAGTACTTC.

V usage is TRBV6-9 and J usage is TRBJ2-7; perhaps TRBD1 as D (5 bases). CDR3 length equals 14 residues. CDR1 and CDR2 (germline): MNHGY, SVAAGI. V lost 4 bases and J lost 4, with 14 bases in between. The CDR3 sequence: CASSSGFGAYEQYF. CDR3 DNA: TGTGCCAGCAGTTCAGGCTTTGGGGCTTACGAGCAGTACTTC.

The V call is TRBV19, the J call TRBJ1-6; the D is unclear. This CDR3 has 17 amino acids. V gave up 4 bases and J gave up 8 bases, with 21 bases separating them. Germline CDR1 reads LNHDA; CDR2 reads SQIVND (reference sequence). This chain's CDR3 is CASSTYPLAWRDSPLHF. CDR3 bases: TGTGCCAGTAGTACCTACCCCCTCGCTTGGCGTGATTCACCCCTCCACTTT.

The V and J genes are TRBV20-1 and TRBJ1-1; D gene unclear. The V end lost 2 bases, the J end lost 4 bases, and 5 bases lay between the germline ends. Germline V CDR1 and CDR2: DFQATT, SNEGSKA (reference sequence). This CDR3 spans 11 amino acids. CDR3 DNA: TGCAGTGCTAGAACGGGCACTGAAGCTTTCTTT. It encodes CSARTGTEAFF.